Following are 12 T cell receptor beta chains from one sample sequenced in a study of glioma-infiltrating T cells after dendritic cell vaccination. Assay used: immunoSEQ multiplex PCR; TCRdb lists only in-frame clones, some missing. This repertoire shows roughly 83,000 clones, 85% to 90% found once; its top ten account for 15% to 19%. The source was blood, collected before dendritic cell vaccination. These receptors were taken from a human donor with glioblastoma.

This sequence joins TRBV4-2 and TRBJ1-3, with a possible D match to TRBD1 (6 bases). The length of the CDR3 is 14 residues. V was pared by 5 bases and J by 1 base, with 9 bases between. In germline, CDR1 is LGHNA, CDR2 YNFKEQ. The CDR3, as DNA: TGTGCCAGCAGCGCCCAGGGGTCTGGAAACACCATATATTTT. As protein: CASSAQGSGNTIYF.

The CDR3 here is CSADLALEQYF. In DNA form, the CDR3 reads TGCAGTGCTGATCTAGCCCTCGAGCAGTACTTC. V is TRBV20-1 and J is TRBJ2-7; possible D gene TRBD2, 5 bases. From germline, CDR1 is DFQATT and CDR2 SNEGSKA (reference sequence). The V gene lost 5 bases and the J gene lost 6 bases, with 11 bases spanning the gap. This CDR3 has 11 residues.

This clone appeared a single time. The chain is built from TRBV18 and TRBJ1-1; 8 bases are a match to TRBD1. Per the germline V gene, CDR1 is KGHSH and CDR2 is LQKENI. Trimming cost V 2 bases and J 4 bases; bases outside gene matches: 0. The CDR3 length is 13 residues. The CDR3 region is CASSPTGGTEAFF. Written as DNA, the CDR3 is TGTGCCAGCTCACCAACAGGGGGCACTGAAGCTTTCTTT.

This clone was found once. The chain couples TRBV9 to TRBJ2-3; TRBD2 aligns across 7 bases. In germline, CDR1 is SGDLS, CDR2 YYNGEE. This CDR3 region has 13 residues. V dropped 5 bases and J dropped 5; count of bases not matched to a gene: 5. The CDR3 sequence is CASRGTTGDTQYF. The CDR3 nucleotides read TGTGCCAGCAGGGGGACTACCGGAGATACGCAGTATTTT.

The chain recombines TRBV6-1 with TRBJ1-2; TRBD1 matches 7 bases. Germline V gene lookup returns CDR1 MNHNS and CDR2 SASEGT. The CDR3 covers 15 residues. V lost 2 bases to trimming and J lost 3 bases; unmatched junction nucleotides: 6. This CDR3 is CASSERGLSDYGYTF. The CDR3 nucleotides read TGTGCCAGCAGTGAAAGGGGGCTCTCGGACTATGGCTACACCTTC.

The V call is TRBV9, the J call TRBJ2-5, with TRBD2 as a possible D gene (5 bases). Germline loops: CDR1 SGDLS, CDR2 YYNGEE. The V and J ends lost 4 bases and 3 bases respectively, with 16 bases between them. This CDR3 has 15 residues. CDR3 amino acids: CASSPRADAEETQYF. CDR3 nucleotide sequence: TGTGCCAGCAGCCCGAGGGCAGATGCTGAAGAGACCCAGTACTTC.

The chain uses TRBV7-9 and TRBJ1-2; possible D gene TRBD1, 5 bases. V was trimmed by 3 bases and J by 0 bases, leaving 14 bases between them. CDR1 and CDR2 (germline): SEHNR, FQNEAQ (reference sequence). There are 16 residues in the CDR3. As DNA, the CDR3 is TGTGCCAGCAGCTTCTCAACTGTACAGGCTAACTATGGCTACACCTTC. Encoded protein: CASSFSTVQANYGYTF.

This chain uses TRBV6-1 with TRBJ2-2; tentative D call: TRBD2 (6 bases). V was trimmed by 3 bases and J by 3 bases, leaving 11 bases between them. Germline V CDR1 and CDR2: MNHNS, SASEGT. The CDR3 extends over 15 amino acids. The CDR3 DNA follows: TGTGCCAGCAGTGACATGGGACTTCACACCGGGGAGCTGTTTTTT. Translated: CASSDMGLHTGELFF.

Regarding this clone: An end of the junction differs from the germline gene, which may be a read error. The chain links TRBV2 to TRBJ1-1, with a possible D match to TRBD1 (6 bases). The CDR3 loop spans 14 amino acids. Germline CDR1 SNHLY, CDR2 FYNNEI. CDR3 sequence: CASREETGATEAFF. The CDR3 bases are TGTGCCAGCAGAGAAGAGACAGGAGCCACTGAAGCTTTCTTT.

The chain couples TRBV18 to TRBJ2-5, with 7 bases aligning to TRBD1. Germline trimming cut 5 bases from V and 1 base from J; bases unmatched to any gene: 7. This CDR3 region has 15 residues. Germline V gene sequence: CDR1 KGHSH, CDR2 LQKENI. CDR3 nucleotide sequence: TGTGCCAGCTCATTGGGGACAGATCTCCAAGAGACCCAGTACTTC. This sequence encodes CASSLGTDLQETQYF.

J is TRBJ1-2 and V is TRBV29-1; TRBD1 might be the D (6 bases). The CDR3 runs to 12 residues. Germline V CDR1 and CDR2: SQVTM, ANQGSEA. Trimming took off 6 bases at V and 4 bases at J, with 12 bases between the two ends. CDR3 residues: CSVRQETYGYTF. CDR3 DNA: TGCAGCGTCAGACAGGAAACCTATGGCTACACCTTC.

The chain combines TRBV6-5 with TRBJ2-1; TRBD2 matches at 7 bases. Germline trimming cut 6 bases from V and 0 bases from J; bases unmatched to any gene: 5. Germline values: CDR1 MNHEY, CDR2 SVGAGI. The CDR3 is made up of 15 amino acids. This CDR3 is CASSLLASSYNEQFF. The DNA for the CDR3 is TGTGCCAGCAGCCTACTAGCGAGCTCCTACAATGAGCAGTTCTTC.